This T cell receptor (beta chain) was observed in a study of shared clonotypes between healthy human individuals. The CDR3 has 18 amino acids. In germline, CDR1 is SGHDT, CDR2 YYEEEE. V was shortened by 2 bases and J by 7 bases, with 27 bases between the two germline ends. Data came from immunoSEQ multiplex PCR; TCRdb stores just in-frame clones and leaves some out. This sample has 2.3 million or so clones; over 90% occur once, and the top ten carry about 0.39%. This clone was picked up one time. The TCR sequence derives from a man between 18 and 35 years old in good health. Some clones in this sample may be carry-over from other donors' samples. The chain has TRBV5-6 and TRBJ1-2; D gene ambiguous. Specimen: naive CD4+ T cells from PBMCs. Indicated subset: CD45RA+ positively selected. CDR3: CASSFVPVFANPHGGYTF. The CDR3 nucleotides are TGTGCCAGCAGCTTCGTCCCCGTGTTTGCGAACCCCCATGGTGGCTACACCTTC.